This TCR beta chain was sequenced in a study of regulatory T cells in long-lasting Graves disease. Study results and caveats: Accuracy was possibly reduced by small sample size.

This clonotype was recorded only once. Its specificity is not known. A far larger clone is one base from this, pointing to a likely read error. Building of the TCR beta libraries involved iRepertoire HTBI primers and Arm-PCR of CDR3 regions. TCRdb independently ran MiXCR on the multiplex PCR reads; one entry per CDR3 protein. This table has about 440,000 distinct CDR3 sequences, less than 20% appearing once. Documented time point: newly diagnosed GD, antithyroid drugs for less than 3 months. Following extraction of RNA from PBMCs, that RNA was used to make the TCR library. CDR1 and CDR2 (germline): SGHTA, FQGNSA. V was clipped by 6 bases and J by 3 bases, with 18 bases between them. The CDR3 runs to 15 residues. The sample was also reused in another study, on T cells in Graves' hyperthyroidism and ophthalmopathy.

The receptor was isolated from a woman aged 25 to 45 with Graves disease. The rearrangement links TRBV7-2 to TRBJ2-7; no firm D call. This material consisted of peripheral blood mononuclear cells (PBMCs), taken at new diagnosis, from a patient treated with antithyroid drugs. The CDR3, as DNA: TGTGCCAGCAGTTCAGCCCCGCGCTTGAACTACGAGCAGTACTTC. Residues: CASSSAPRLNYEQYF.